The source of this T cell receptor (beta chain) is a study of identical twins. Study-level results: Out-of-frame beta chain sequences displayed weaker excess sharing between twins. Excess low generation probability was seen in twin-shared out-of-frame alpha sequences.

The CDR3 contains 16 residues. V was clipped by 0 bases and J by 3 bases, with 17 bases between them. Per the germline V gene, CDR1 is DFQATT and CDR2 is SNEGSKA (reference sequence). This clonotype was observed a few times. The antigen is unknown. A universal primer site was created by template switching, with the cDNA bearing unique molecular identifiers. TCRdb reanalysed the 5' RACE reads using MiXCR and keeps one entry per CDR3 protein. The sample has just over 500,000 distinct CDR3 sequences; under 25% are singletons. This same sample was also part of a study on T cells expressing NK-cell markers. As that report states: In a group of several donors, dominant NKG2C+ clonotypes represented about 1.0-7.5% of CD8+ T cells.

The TCR sequence derives from a woman aged 18-29 years in good health. The sequencing input was CD4+ T cells sorted from blood. The rearrangement uses TRBV20-1 and TRBJ2-5, with D unclear. The CDR3 nucleotides are TGCAGTGCTAGAGATCCTGGCCCTCGCAGGAAAGAGACCCAGTACTTC. Translating it yields CSARDPGPRRKETQYF.